This T cell receptor (beta chain) was sequenced during a study of shared clonotypes between healthy human individuals. Data came from immunoSEQ multiplex PCR; TCRdb stores just in-frame clones and leaves some out. Of hundreds of thousands of clones in the sample, 95% to 96% are singletons; the top ten hold less than 0.12%. Naive CD8 isolation took CD45RO-negative cells positively selected for CCR7 and excluded terminally differentiated effector memory CD45RA+ cells. V was pared by 4 bases and J by 3 bases, with 17 bases between. This CDR3 spans 16 amino acids. The V gene's germline CDR1 is SGHRS and CDR2 YFSETQ.

The rearrangement links TRBV5-1 to TRBJ1-5, with D unresolved. The clonotype originates from a woman under 40 in good health. Sequenced sample: naive CD8+ T cells sorted from blood. CDR3 in amino acids: CASSPWGYMDNQPQHF. The CDR3 nucleotides are TGCGCCAGCAGCCCCTGGGGTTACATGGACAATCAGCCCCAGCATTTT.